The source of this TCR beta chain is a study of blood T cell repertoires in COVID-19. At the level of the study: Sources were T cells, B-cell-depleted T cells, or PBMCs; the material itself was cDNA or gDNA.

Trimming stripped 4 bases from V and 2 bases from J, with 12 bases between. This CDR3 is 16 amino acids long. CDR1 and CDR2 from the germline V gene are LGHDT and YNNKEL (reference sequence). TCRdb's table, derived via immunoSEQ multiplex PCR, lists solely in-frame clones and lacks some. The sample gives fewer than 150,000 clones, roughly 80% of which show up once; 5.5% to 7% is in the top ten. This clonotype was sampled from a human donor in a cohort sampled during active COVID-19. Sequenced material: peripheral blood. This chain uses TRBV3-1 (or the pseudogene TRBV3-2) with TRBJ2-6, with D maybe TRBD1 (6 bases). The DNA for the CDR3 is TGTGCCAGCAGCCTTAAAGGGGGTACTGGGGCCAACGTCCTGACTTTC. This encodes CASSLKGGTGANVLTF.